These T cell receptor beta chains were read from a single sample in a study of cytomegalovirus exposure and HLA in healthy donors. Profiling relied on immunoSEQ multiplex PCR, and the TCRdb table lists in-frame clones only, not all of them. The sample contains some 130,000 clones, more than 75% of which appear only once. Sequenced sample: PBMCs. These receptors came from a man aged 30 to 45 in good health and CMV-seronegative. Both conserved end residues are part of each CDR3. Each record gives: CDR3 protein, CDR3 DNA, clone size, V gene, J gene, D gene. D genes are given only for firm matches. Part of the rows lack a size; the others show once, few, many or a class for expanded clones.

CDR3 protein: CASSVGSGSYNEQFF
CDR3 DNA: TGTGCCAGCAGCGTAGGGAGCGGCTCCTACAATGAGCAGTTCTTC
clone size: -
V gene: TRBV9
J gene: TRBJ2-1
D gene: -

CDR3 protein: CAIRVGEVADTQYF
CDR3 DNA: TGTGCCATCAGGGTTGGAGAAGTGGCAGATACGCAGTATTTT
clone size: -
V gene: TRBV10-3
J gene: TRBJ2-3
D gene: -

CDR3 protein: CAIIVPGGNQPQHF
CDR3 DNA: TGTGCCATCATTGTTCCAGGGGGTAATCAGCCCCAGCATTTT
clone size: -
V gene: TRBV10-3
J gene: TRBJ1-5
D gene: TRBD1

CDR3 protein: CASSSVPTGTGELFF
CDR3 DNA: TGCGCCAGCAGCTCCGTCCCGACAGGGACCGGGGAGCTGTTTTTT
clone size: -
V gene: TRBV5-1
J gene: TRBJ2-2
D gene: TRBD1

CDR3 protein: CASWGLAGETQYF
CDR3 DNA: TGCGCCAGTTGGGGACTAGCGGGAGAGACCCAGTACTTC
clone size: -
V gene: TRBV5-1
J gene: TRBJ2-5
D gene: TRBD2

CDR3 protein: CASSLPGSRTGNTIYF
CDR3 DNA: TGTGCCAGCAGCTTACCGGGTTCTCGAACTGGAAACACCATATATTTT
clone size: -
V gene: TRBV7-6
J gene: TRBJ1-3
D gene: -

CDR3 protein: CASSLDIIEQYF
CDR3 DNA: TGTGCCAGCAGTTTGGACATTATCGAGCAGTACTTC
clone size: -
V gene: TRBV6-5
J gene: TRBJ2-7
D gene: -

CDR3 protein: CASIAGGVTSYEQYF
CDR3 DNA: TGTGCCAGCATCGCCGGAGGGGTTACATCCTACGAGCAGTACTTC
clone size: -
V gene: TRBV28
J gene: TRBJ2-7
D gene: -

CDR3 protein: CSSGRMNEQFF
CDR3 DNA: TGCAGTTCAGGGCGAATGAATGAGCAGTTCTTC
clone size: -
V gene: TRBV20-1
J gene: TRBJ2-1
D gene: -

CDR3 protein: CASSFARDYSYEQYF
CDR3 DNA: TGTGCCAGCAGCTTCGCCAGGGATTACTCTTACGAGCAGTACTTC
clone size: -
V gene: TRBV5-4
J gene: TRBJ2-7
D gene: -

CDR3 protein: CASTGSLNQPQHF
CDR3 DNA: TGTGCCAGCACCGGGTCTTTGAATCAGCCCCAGCATTTT
clone size: -
V gene: TRBV6-1
J gene: TRBJ1-5
D gene: -

CDR3 protein: CASSHRLSGRAYEQYF
CDR3 DNA: TGCGCCAGCAGCCACCGACTTAGCGGGAGGGCCTACGAGCAGTACTTC
clone size: few
V gene: TRBV4-1
J gene: TRBJ2-7
D gene: TRBD2

CDR3 protein: CASSEKSYVIYNEQFF
CDR3 DNA: TGTGCCAGCAGCGAGAAGTCATACGTTATATACAATGAGCAGTTCTTC
clone size: -
V gene: TRBV7-2
J gene: TRBJ2-1
D gene: -

CDR3 protein: CASSTRDTPYGYTF
CDR3 DNA: TGTGCCAGCAGCACCAGGGACACACCCTATGGCTACACCTTC
clone size: -
V gene: TRBV9
J gene: TRBJ1-2
D gene: -

CDR3 protein: CASSENGGGPHEQYF
CDR3 DNA: TGCGCCAGCAGTGAGAATGGGGGAGGGCCCCACGAGCAGTACTTC
clone size: -
V gene: TRBV10-2
J gene: TRBJ2-7
D gene: TRBD2

CDR3 protein: CASSIFSLAGSTDTQYF
CDR3 DNA: TGTGCCAGTAGTATCTTCTCCCTAGCGGGAAGCACAGATACGCAGTATTTT
clone size: -
V gene: TRBV19
J gene: TRBJ2-3
D gene: TRBD2